These T cell receptor beta chains were read from a single sample in a study of OX40 agonist ivuxolimab in advanced cancers. Measured with immunoSEQ multiplex PCR; TCRdb has only the in-frame clones, and not every one. The sample has 35,000 or so clones; more than 70% are singletons. The specimen was CD4+ or CD8+ T cells sorted from blood, collected in a trial of the OX40 agonist ivuxolimab. The source is an adult with an advanced solid tumor such as melanoma, head and neck, liver or kidney cancer. The CDR3 runs from the conserved cysteine through the conserved F or W. Size is stated for part of the rows, as once, few or many counts, or as a class when the clone is expanded.

J gene,V gene,clone size,CDR3 protein
TRBJ2-5,TRBV5-4,-,CASSLLGMSETQYF
TRBJ1-2,TRBV2,-,CASSAAGDYGYTF
TRBJ1-4,TRBV18,-,CASSPDLQGPEKLFF
TRBJ2-3,TRBV5-1,-,CASSYSVAGAQIHTDTQYF
TRBJ1-2,TRBV7-3,-,CASSPDRGYGYTF
TRBJ2-5,TRBV5-5,-,CASSGPAGGSRQETQYF
TRBJ2-5,TRBV2,-,CASSRAGRETQYF
TRBJ2-1,TRBV10-3,-,CATSDRGYNEQFF
TRBJ1-1,TRBV6-1,once,CASSEAPEGSTEAFF
TRBJ1-1,TRBV27,few,CASTLHAFF
TRBJ2-5,TRBV7-9,-,CASSLASGQETQYF
TRBJ1-5,TRBV11-3,-,CASSFNSNQPQHF
TRBJ2-1,TRBV7-3,-,CASSPSSIGSNEQFF
TRBJ1-2,TRBV19,-,CASSARDYGYTF
TRBJ2-7,TRBV10-3,-,CAISESPDEQYF
TRBJ2-7,TRBV29-1,-,CSVVEDSRPYEQYF
TRBJ2-5,TRBV11-3,once,CASSRAERETQYF
TRBJ2-4,TRBV13,-,CASSALRSAKNIQYF
TRBJ1-1,TRBV18,-,CASSPPGYTEAFF
TRBJ2-7,TRBV7-8,-,CASSLGPNEQYF
TRBJ2-3,TRBV21-1,-,CASSKVRFLCTDTQYF
TRBJ2-5,TRBV30,-,CAWSNTGTSGIETQYF
TRBJ1-3,TRBV7-9,-,CASSSGRGGVYGNTIYF
TRBJ1-1,TRBV6-6,-,CASKGGWNTEAFF
TRBJ2-1,TRBV6-5,-,CASRVGRYNEQFF